Each of the 22 T cell receptor beta chains below was sequenced from the same sample in a study of cytomegalovirus exposure and HLA in healthy donors. PCR was performed using 60 Vbeta and 13 Jbeta primers. Only in-frame clones appear in the TCRdb table, and some are missing; sequencing was by immunoSEQ multiplex PCR. The table shows about 160,000 clones, with roughly 80% occurring only once. Sequenced: PBMCs. These receptors all come from a man in his fifties in good health and CMV-seropositive.

This chain uses TRBV5-1 with TRBJ2-3; 8 nucleotides align to TRBD1. The CDR3 length is 14 residues. After removal of 2 bases from V and 11 bases from J, the junction contained 10 bases not matched to a gene. Germline V lookup: CDR1 SGHRS, CDR2 YFSETQ. This chain's CDR3 is CASSFTGGTFGQYF. DNA for the CDR3: TGCGCCAGCAGCTTTACAGGGGGGACCTTCGGGCAGTATTTT.

The chain couples TRBV9 to TRBJ1-6; D remains ambiguous. V lost 0 bases to trimming and J lost 2 bases, with 6 bases between them. Germline assignment: CDR1 SGDLS and CDR2 YYNGEE. The CDR3 has 15 amino acids. CDR3 loop: CASSVGVPYNSPLHF. DNA for the CDR3: TGTGCCAGCAGCGTAGGAGTACCCTATAATTCACCCCTCCACTTT.

The chain couples TRBV5-4 to TRBJ1-1; D remains ambiguous. Trimming removed 3 bases at V and 2 bases at J, with 2 bases between. The CDR3 runs to 11 residues. CDR1 and CDR2 from the germline V gene are SGHNT and YYREEE (reference sequence). The CDR3, as DNA: TGTGCCAGCAGCTCTAACACTGAAGCTTTCTTT. Translated, it gives CASSSNTEAFF.

The chain has TRBV14 and TRBJ2-1, with 10 bases matching TRBD2. The CDR3 loop spans 19 amino acids. V lost 3 bases and J lost 4; bases outside the gene matches: 15. Germline CDR1 is SGHDN and CDR2 is FVKESK. CDR3: CASSHPRWASGSKYNEQFF. In DNA form, the CDR3 reads TGTGCCAGCAGCCACCCGAGGTGGGCTAGCGGGAGTAAGTACAATGAGCAGTTCTTC.

The chain recombines TRBV9 with TRBJ2-7; TRBD2 might be the D (6 bases). Germline CDR1 is SGDLS and CDR2 is YYNGEE. Trimming removed 3 bases from V and 4 bases from J, with 17 bases in between. CDR3 length: 15 amino acids. For the CDR3, the DNA is TGTGCCAGCAGCGCCTTTTCGGGACTCCCGTACGAGCAGTACTTC. Translation: CASSAFSGLPYEQYF. The variable domain in full, with the rest retrieved from reference TRBV9 and TRBJ2-7, is DSGVTQTPKHLITATGQRVTLRCSPRSGDLSVYWYQQSLDQGLQFLIQYYNGEERAKGNILERFSAQQFPDLHSELNLSSLELGDSALYFCASSAFSGLPYEQYFGPGTRLTVT.

The chain links TRBV6-6 to TRBJ1-4; 8 bases fit TRBD1. Germline V gene sequence: CDR1 MNHNY, CDR2 SVGAGI (reference sequence). V lost 6 bases and J lost 6; bases outside the gene matches: 9. This CDR3 is built from 15 residues. This chain's CDR3 is CASSPMTGVDEKLFF. The CDR3 DNA sequence: TGTGCCAGCAGCCCGATGACAGGGGTCGATGAAAAACTGTTTTTT.

V gene TRBV18 combines with J gene TRBJ2-5; D is possibly TRBD1 (5 bases). The germline CDR1 and CDR2 sequences are KGHSH and LQKENI. This CDR3 comprises 14 residues. V was clipped by 3 bases and J by 0 bases, with 8 bases between them. DNA for the CDR3: TGTGCCAGCTCACCCCCAGGGAACCAAGAGACCCAGTACTTC. It is translated as CASSPPGNQETQYF.

This clone counts as medium-sized. The CDR3 DNA reads as TGTGCCAGCAGCTCGGGACTAGCGGCCCTCAATGAGCAGTTCTTC. It specifies CASSSGLAALNEQFF. V usage is TRBV11-2 and J usage is TRBJ2-1; TRBD2 aligns across 11 bases. The germline V gene has CDR1 SGHAT and CDR2 FQNNGV. V was clipped by 4 bases and J by 6 bases; unmatched bases: 5. This CDR3 has 15 amino acids.

This chain uses TRBV5-6 with TRBJ2-4, with TRBD1 identical over 7 bases. The trim removed 4 bases at V and 3 bases at J, leaving 7 bases unmatched. Per germline, CDR1 SGHDT and CDR2 YYEEEE. CDR3 length: 15 residues. The CDR3 sequence is CASSRPGQVKNIQYF. The CDR3 coding sequence is TGTGCCAGCAGCCGACCCGGACAGGTCAAAAACATTCAGTACTTC.

The rearrangement uses TRBV6-5 and TRBJ1-2; 7 bases are shared with TRBD1. V lost 5 bases, J lost 2 bases, and 2 bases stayed unmatched. CDR3 length: 13 residues. The germline CDR1 and CDR2 sequences are MNHEY and SVGAGI. The CDR3 DNA reads TGTGCCAGCAGTGTGGGACAGAACTATGGCTACACCTTC. Translation: CASSVGQNYGYTF.

There are a few counts of this clone. The rearrangement links TRBV5-4 to TRBJ2-6; a possible D gene is TRBD2 (5 bases). This CDR3 has 15 amino acids. The V and J ends lost 0 bases and 4 bases respectively, with 8 bases between them. Germline lookup yields CDR1 SGHNT and CDR2 YYREEE (reference sequence). The CDR3 sequence is CASSLGGIGANVLTF. The CDR3 bases are TGTGCCAGCAGCTTGGGAGGGATAGGGGCCAACGTCCTGACTTTC.

The CDR3 sequence is CASRTGGTSGQPQHF. CDR3 sequence (DNA): TGTGCCAGCCGAACAGGGGGCACGTCTGGACAGCCCCAGCATTTT. V is TRBV28 and J is TRBJ1-5, with 9 nucleotides matching TRBD1. There are 15 residues in the CDR3. CDR1 is MDHEN and CDR2 is SYDVKM in the germline V gene. V was pared by 8 bases and J by 7 bases, with 12 bases of the junction left unmatched.

This chain links TRBV9 with TRBJ2-1; 12 nucleotides match TRBD2. V lost 0 bases, J lost 7 bases, and 2 bases stayed unmatched. The CDR3 totals 15 residues. CDR1 and CDR2 (germline): SGDLS, YYNGEE. Here the CDR3 DNA reads TGTGCCAGCAGCGTAGCTAGCGGGAGGGTTAATGAGCAGTTCTTC. Encoded protein: CASSVASGRVNEQFF.

V gene TRBV11-2 combines with J gene TRBJ2-2; D remains unclear. V lost 1 base and J 5 bases, leaving 8 bases between the germline ends. Germline V gene lookup returns CDR1 SGHAT and CDR2 FQNNGV. This CDR3 has 14 amino acids. CDR3 residues: CASSLVWQTGELFF. The CDR3 coding sequence is TGTGCCAGCAGCTTAGTATGGCAAACCGGGGAGCTGTTTTTT.

The chain carries TRBV30 and TRBJ1-2; D gene ambiguous. This CDR3 contains 15 residues. The V end lost 2 bases, the J end lost 4 bases, and 17 bases lay between the germline ends. CDR1 and CDR2 (germline): GTSNPN, SVGIG (reference sequence). The CDR3 region has the DNA TGTGCCTGGAGTAAAAGAGGCCTAGAGTTCTATGGCTACACCTTC. Protein: CAWSKRGLEFYGYTF.

This CDR3 reads CASSYRDYPTTGELFF. In DNA form, the CDR3 reads TGTGCCAGCAGCTACCGGGACTACCCGACCACCGGGGAGCTGTTTTTT. The rearrangement uses TRBV7-8 and TRBJ2-2, with 7 positions matching TRBD2. The CDR3 is 16 residues long. Trimming removed 4 bases from V and 4 bases from J; junction bases left unmatched: 9. Per germline, CDR1 SGHVS and CDR2 FQNEAQ.

This clone was observed a single time. The chain combines TRBV18 with TRBJ1-2; D may be TRBD1 (6 bases). The CDR3 runs to 14 residues. Germline CDR1 KGHSH, CDR2 LQKENI. V shed 3 bases and J shed 4 bases, with 12 bases lying between them. CDR3 amino acids: CASSPGARSYGYTF. CDR3 bases: TGTGCCAGCTCACCGGGGGCCCGGAGCTATGGCTACACCTTC.

The chain employs TRBV7-2 and TRBJ2-7; 10 nucleotides line up with TRBD2. The CDR3 contains 13 residues. Germline V gives CDR1 SGHTA, CDR2 FQGNSA. Trimming at V came to 2 bases and at J to 7 bases, leaving 2 bases not matched to a gene. CDR3 loop: CASSLTSGMEQYF. The CDR3 nucleotides are TGTGCCAGCAGCTTAACTAGCGGGATGGAGCAGTACTTC.

The J gene is TRBJ1-2, the V gene TRBV6-1; TRBD1 might be the D (6 bases). The germline V and J ends were trimmed by 2 bases and 8 bases, with 9 bases remaining between them. This CDR3 comprises 12 residues. Germline V gene data show CDR1 as MNHNS and CDR2 as SASEGT. CDR3 DNA sequence: TGTGCCAGCAGTGAATACAGGGAGGGCTACACCTTC. It translates to CASSEYREGYTF.

The chain is built from TRBV7-2 and TRBJ2-1; D may be TRBD2 (6 bases). Germline loops: CDR1 SGHTA, CDR2 FQGNSA. V dropped 4 bases and J dropped 6 bases, with 10 bases sitting between them. This CDR3 has 13 amino acids. The CDR3 DNA follows: TGTGCCAGCAGCTCTGGACTAATCAATGAGCAGTTCTTC. Encoded protein: CASSSGLINEQFF.

CDR3 amino acids: CAAQPLAGGKQFF. The CDR3, as DNA: TGTGCCGCCCAGCCACTAGCGGGAGGAAAGCAGTTCTTC. The rearrangement uses TRBV30 and TRBJ2-1; 12 bases match TRBD2. The CDR3 totals 13 residues. Germline assignment: CDR1 GTSNPN and CDR2 SVGIG (reference sequence). V shed 8 bases and J 11 bases; nucleotides not matched to a gene: 10.

The chain recombines TRBV7-8 with TRBJ1-5, with 7 bases lining up with TRBD1. CDR3 length: 15 amino acids. The V gene end was trimmed by 5 bases and the J gene end by 3 bases; junction bases not matched to a gene: 7. Germline-derived CDR1 and CDR2 are SGHVS and FQNEAQ. CDR3 sequence reads: CASSPDRTSNQPQHF. In DNA form, the CDR3 reads TGTGCCAGCAGCCCGGACAGGACCTCCAATCAGCCCCAGCATTTT.